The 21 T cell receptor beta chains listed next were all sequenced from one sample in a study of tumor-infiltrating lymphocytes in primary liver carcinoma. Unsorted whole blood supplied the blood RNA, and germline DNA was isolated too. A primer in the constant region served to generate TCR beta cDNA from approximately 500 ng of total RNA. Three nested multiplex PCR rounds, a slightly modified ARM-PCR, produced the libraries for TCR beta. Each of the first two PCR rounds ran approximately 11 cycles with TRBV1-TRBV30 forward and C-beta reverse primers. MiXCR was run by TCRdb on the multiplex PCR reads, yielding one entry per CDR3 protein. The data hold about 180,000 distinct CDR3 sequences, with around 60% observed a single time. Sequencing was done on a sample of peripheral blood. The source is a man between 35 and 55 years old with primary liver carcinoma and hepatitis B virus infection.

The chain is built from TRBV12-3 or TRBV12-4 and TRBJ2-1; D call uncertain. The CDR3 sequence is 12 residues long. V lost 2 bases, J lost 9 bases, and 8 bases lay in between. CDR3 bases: TGTGCCAGCAGTTTACGGCGGACTGAGCAGTTCTTC. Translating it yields CASSLRRTEQFF.

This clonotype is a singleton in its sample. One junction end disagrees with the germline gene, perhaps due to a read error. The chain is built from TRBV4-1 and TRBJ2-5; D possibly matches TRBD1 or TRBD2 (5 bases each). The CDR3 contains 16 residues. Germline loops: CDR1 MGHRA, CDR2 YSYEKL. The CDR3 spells CASIQGGSGRRKTQYF. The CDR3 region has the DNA TGCGCCAGCATCCAAGGTGGGTCAGGGCGGAGGAAGACCCAGTACTTC.

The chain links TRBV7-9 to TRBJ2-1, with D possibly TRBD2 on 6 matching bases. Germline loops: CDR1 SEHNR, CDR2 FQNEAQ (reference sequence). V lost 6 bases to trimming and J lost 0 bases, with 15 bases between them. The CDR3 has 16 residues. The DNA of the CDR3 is TGTGCCAGCAGACACGATCCGGGACTCTCCTACAATGAGCAGTTCTTC. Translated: CASRHDPGLSYNEQFF.

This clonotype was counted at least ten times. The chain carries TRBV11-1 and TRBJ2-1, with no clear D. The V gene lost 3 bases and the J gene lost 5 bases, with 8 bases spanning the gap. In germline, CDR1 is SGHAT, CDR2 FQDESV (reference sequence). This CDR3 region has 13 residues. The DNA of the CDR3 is TGTGCCAGCAGCTTTGGCTACGACAATGAGCAGTTCTTC. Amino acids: CASSFGYDNEQFF.

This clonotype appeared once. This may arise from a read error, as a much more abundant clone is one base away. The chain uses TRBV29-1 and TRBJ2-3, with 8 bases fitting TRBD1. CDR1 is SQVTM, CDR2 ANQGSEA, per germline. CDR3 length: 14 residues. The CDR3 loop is CSVAGQGVPETQYF. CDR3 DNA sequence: TGCAGCGTTGCCGGACAGGGAGTTCCAGAAACGCAGTATTTT.

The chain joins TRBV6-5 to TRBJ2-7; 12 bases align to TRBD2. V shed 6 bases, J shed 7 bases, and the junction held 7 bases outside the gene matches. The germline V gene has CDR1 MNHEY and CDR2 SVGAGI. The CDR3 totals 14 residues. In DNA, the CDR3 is TGTGCCAGCAGCTCTAGCGGGAGGGCGAAAGAGCAGTACTTC. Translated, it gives CASSSSGRAKEQYF.

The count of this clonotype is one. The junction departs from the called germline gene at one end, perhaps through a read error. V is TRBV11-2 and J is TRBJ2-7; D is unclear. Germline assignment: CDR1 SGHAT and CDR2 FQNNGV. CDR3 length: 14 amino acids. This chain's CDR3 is CASSIVLLSYVQYF. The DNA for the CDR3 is TGTGCCAGCAGCATAGTACTCCTCTCCTACGTGCAGTACTTC.

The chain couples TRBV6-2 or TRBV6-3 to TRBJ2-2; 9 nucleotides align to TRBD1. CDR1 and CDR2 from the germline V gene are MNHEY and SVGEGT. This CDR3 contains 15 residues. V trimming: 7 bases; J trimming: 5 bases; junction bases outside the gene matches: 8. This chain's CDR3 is CASTLQGAETGELFF. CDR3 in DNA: TGTGCCAGCACCTTACAGGGGGCGGAAACCGGGGAGCTGTTTTTT.

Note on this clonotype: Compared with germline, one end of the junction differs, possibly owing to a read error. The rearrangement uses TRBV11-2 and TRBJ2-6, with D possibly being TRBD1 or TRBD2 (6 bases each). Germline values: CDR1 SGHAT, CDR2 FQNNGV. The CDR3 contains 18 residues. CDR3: CASSLVGGLHSGANVLTF. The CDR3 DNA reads TGTGCCAGCAGCTTAGTGGGGGGCCTCCACTCTGGGGCCAACGTCCTAACTTTC.

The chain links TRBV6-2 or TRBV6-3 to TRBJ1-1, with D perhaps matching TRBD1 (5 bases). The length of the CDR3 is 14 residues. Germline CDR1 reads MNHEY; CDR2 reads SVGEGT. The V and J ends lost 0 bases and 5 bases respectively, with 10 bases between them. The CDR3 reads CASSYSRVGTEAFF. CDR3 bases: TGTGCCAGCAGTTACTCCAGGGTAGGAACTGAAGCTTTCTTT.

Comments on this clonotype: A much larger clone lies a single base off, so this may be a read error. The CDR3 reads CASNLQGPDTGELFF. The CDR3 DNA is TGTGCCAGCAACTTACAGGGGCCGGACACCGGGGAGCTGTTTTTT. The chain employs TRBV11-2 and TRBJ2-2; 7 bases align to TRBD1. The CDR3 has 15 amino acids. Looked up from germline, CDR1 is SGHAT and CDR2 is FQNNGV.

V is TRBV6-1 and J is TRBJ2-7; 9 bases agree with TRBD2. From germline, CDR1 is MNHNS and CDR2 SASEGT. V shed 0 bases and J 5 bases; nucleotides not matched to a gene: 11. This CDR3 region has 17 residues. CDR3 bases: TGTGCCAGCAGTGAAGCGCTTCTGGCTAGCGGGACAAACGAGCAGTACTTC. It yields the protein CASSEALLASGTNEQYF.

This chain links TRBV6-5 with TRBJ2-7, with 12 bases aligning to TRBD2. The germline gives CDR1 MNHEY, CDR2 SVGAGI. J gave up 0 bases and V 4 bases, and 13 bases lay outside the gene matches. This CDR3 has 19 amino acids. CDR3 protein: CASSSTGLAGVQGSYEQYF. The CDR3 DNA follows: TGTGCCAGCAGTTCTACGGGACTAGCGGGTGTTCAGGGCTCCTACGAGCAGTACTTC.

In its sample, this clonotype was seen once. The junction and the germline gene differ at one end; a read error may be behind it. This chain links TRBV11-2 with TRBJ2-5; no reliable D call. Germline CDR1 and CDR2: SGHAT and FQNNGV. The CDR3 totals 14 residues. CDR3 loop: CAISLVADQETQYF. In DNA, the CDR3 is TGTGCCATCAGCTTAGTCGCCGACCAAGAGACCCAGTACTTC.

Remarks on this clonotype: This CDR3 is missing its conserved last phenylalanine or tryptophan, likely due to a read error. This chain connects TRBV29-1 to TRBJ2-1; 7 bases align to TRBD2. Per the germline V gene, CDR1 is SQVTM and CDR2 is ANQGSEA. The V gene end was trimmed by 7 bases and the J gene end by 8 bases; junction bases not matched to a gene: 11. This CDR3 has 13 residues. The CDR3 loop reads CSARDYSYDEQFL. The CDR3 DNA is TGCAGCGCCCGGGACTATTCTTACGATGAGCAGTTCCTC.

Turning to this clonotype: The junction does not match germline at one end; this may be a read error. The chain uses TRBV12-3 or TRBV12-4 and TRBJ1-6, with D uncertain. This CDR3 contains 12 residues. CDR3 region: CASSFGHSRLHF. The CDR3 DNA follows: TGTGCCAGCAGTTTCGGGCATTCACGCCTCCACTTT.

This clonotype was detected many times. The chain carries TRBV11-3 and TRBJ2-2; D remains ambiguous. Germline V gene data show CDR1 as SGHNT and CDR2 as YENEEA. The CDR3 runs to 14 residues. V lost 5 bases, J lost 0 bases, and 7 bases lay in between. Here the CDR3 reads CASSPRTNTGELFF. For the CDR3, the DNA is TGTGCCAGCAGCCCCCGCACGAACACCGGGGAGCTGTTTTTT.

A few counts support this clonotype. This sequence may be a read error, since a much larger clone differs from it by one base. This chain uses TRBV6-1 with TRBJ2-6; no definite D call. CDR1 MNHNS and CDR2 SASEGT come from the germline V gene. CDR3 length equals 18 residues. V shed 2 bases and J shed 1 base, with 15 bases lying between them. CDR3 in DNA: TGTGCCAGCAGTGAATCTAGGACGGAGTGGTCTGGGGCCAACGTCCTGACTTTC. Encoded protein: CASSESRTEWSGANVLTF.

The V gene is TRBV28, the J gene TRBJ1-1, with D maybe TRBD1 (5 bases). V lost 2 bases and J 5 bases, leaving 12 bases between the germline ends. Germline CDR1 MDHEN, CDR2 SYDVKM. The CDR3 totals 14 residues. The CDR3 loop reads CASSLTRAGTEAFF. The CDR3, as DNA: TGTGCCAGCAGTTTAACCAGGGCAGGTACTGAAGCTTTCTTT.

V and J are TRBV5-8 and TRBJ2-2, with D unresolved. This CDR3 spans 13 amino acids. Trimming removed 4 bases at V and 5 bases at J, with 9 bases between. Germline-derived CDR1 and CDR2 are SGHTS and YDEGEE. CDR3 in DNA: TGTGCCAGCAGCATTGTATGGACCGGGGAGCTGTTTTTT. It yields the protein CASSIVWTGELFF.

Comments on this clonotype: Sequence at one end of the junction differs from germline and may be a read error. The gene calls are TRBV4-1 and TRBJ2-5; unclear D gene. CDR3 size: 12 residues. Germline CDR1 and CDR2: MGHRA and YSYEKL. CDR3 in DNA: TGCACCAGCAGCCAAGATCGGAAGACCCAGTACTTC. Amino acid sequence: CTSSQDRKTQYF.